This is a list of T cell receptor beta chains from one sample in a study of regulatory T cells in long-lasting Graves disease. TCRdb independently ran MiXCR on the multiplex PCR reads; one entry per CDR3 protein. The sample consists of about 530,000 distinct CDR3 sequences, 15% to 20% of them appearing once. These data are also associated with another study on T cells in Graves' hyperthyroidism and ophthalmopathy.

The sequencing used peripheral blood mononuclear cells (PBMCs), collected at new diagnosis, from a patient treated with antithyroid drugs. The receptors were sampled from a middle-aged woman with Graves disease. The CDR3 runs from the conserved cysteine through the conserved F or W. The order of the fields is J gene, V gene, D gene, clone size, CDR3 DNA, CDR3 protein. D genes are given only for firm matches. The size entry is marked missing in some rows and otherwise reads once, few, many or a size class.

TRBJ2-2 TRBV3-1 TRBD1 - TGTGCCAGCAGCTACCAGGGGGCCACCGGGGAGCTGTTTTTT CASSYQGATGELFF
TRBJ2-6 TRBV19 - - TGTGCCAGTAGTATAGATAGTCCCATTGAGGGGGCCAACGTCCTGACTTTC CASSIDSPIEGANVLTF
TRBJ1-6 TRBV12-3/TRBV12-4 - - TGTGCCAGCAGCCAAACGTGGGCCAATTCACCCCTCCACTTT CASSQTWANSPLHF
TRBJ1-5 TRBV24-1 - - TGTGCCACCAGCGCGGCCGGGGCCGATTATAGCAATCAGCCCCAGCATTTT CATSAAGADYSNQPQHF
TRBJ2-2 TRBV24-1 TRBD1 many TGTGCCACCAGCGACCCCGGACAGGGGAGGACCGGGGAGCTGTTTTTT CATSDPGQGRTGELFF
TRBJ2-7 TRBV28 - - TGTGCCAGCAGTCCCCAGGGGGGGGAATACGAGCAGTACTTC CASSPQGGEYEQYF
TRBJ2-3 TRBV20-1 - few TGCAGTGCTCGCGCCGACCGGCAGTATTTT CSARADRQYF
TRBJ2-5 TRBV19 - - TGTGCCAGTAGTACGGTAGGAACCATGCAGACCCAGTACTTC CASSTVGTMQTQYF
TRBJ1-1 TRBV7-8 - many TGTGCCAGCAGCCTAATCTCCGGGACGTATGAAGCTTTCTTT CASSLISGTYEAFF
TRBJ1-2 TRBV12-3/TRBV12-4 - many TGTGCCAGCAGCCGAGTTTCGCCGGCAGTCGGCTATGGCTACACCTTC CASSRVSPAVGYGYTF
TRBJ1-6 TRBV20-1 - few TGCAGTGCTAGGCAAGGGACGGCGGGGAATTCACCCCTCCACTTT CSARQGTAGNSPLHF
TRBJ2-7 TRBV7-2 TRBD2 - TGTGCCAGCAGCTTAGCGGCGCTAGCGGGCTCCTACGAGCAGTACTTC CASSLAALAGSYEQYF
TRBJ2-4 TRBV10-3 TRBD1 many TGTGCCATCAGTTTGACCGGGACAGGGCAGGATCAGTACTTC CAISLTGTGQDQYF
TRBJ1-2 TRBV10-2 - few TGCGCCAGCAGTGACCCCCGGGAGAACTATGGCTACACCTTC CASSDPRENYGYTF
TRBJ1-6 TRBV12-3/TRBV12-4 - - TGTGCCGGCAGTTCCCGACCCTGGACAGCTTCACCCCTCCACTTT CAGSSRPWTASPLHF
TRBJ1-1 TRBV18 - once TGTGCCAGCTCACCATCGGGGACACCGAACACTGAAGCTTTCTTT CASSPSGTPNTEAFF
TRBJ1-1 TRBV18 - - TGTGCCAGCTCACCGGTCGAAGCTATAGTGAACACTGAAGCTTTCTTT CASSPVEAIVNTEAFF
TRBJ2-2 TRBV6-1 - many TGTGCCAGCAGTGAAGCGCGGGGCGCCGGGGAGCTGTTTTTT CASSEARGAGELFF
TRBJ2-1 TRBV5-6 TRBD2 many TGTGCCAGCAGCTTGGGCGGGGGTGTGCGGAATGAGCAGTTCTTC CASSLGGGVRNEQFF
TRBJ2-2 TRBV3-1 TRBD2 - TGTGCCAGCAGGGTCCCTAGCGGGGCCGGGGAGCTGTTTTTT CASRVPSGAGELFF